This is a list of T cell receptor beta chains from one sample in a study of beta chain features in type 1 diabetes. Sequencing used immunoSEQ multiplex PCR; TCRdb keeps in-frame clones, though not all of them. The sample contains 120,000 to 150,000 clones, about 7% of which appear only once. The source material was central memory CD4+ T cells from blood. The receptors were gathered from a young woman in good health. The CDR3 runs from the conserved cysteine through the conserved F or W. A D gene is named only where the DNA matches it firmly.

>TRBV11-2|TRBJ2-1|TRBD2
CASSLVSGNRSYNEQFF
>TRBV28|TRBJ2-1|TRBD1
CASRGSGTGKREQFF
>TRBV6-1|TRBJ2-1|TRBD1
CASSGDRGPYNEQFF
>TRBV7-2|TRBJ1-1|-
CASSTGMDTEAFF
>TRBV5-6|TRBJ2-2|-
CASSLELAQNTGELFF
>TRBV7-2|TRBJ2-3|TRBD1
CASSLRQGLATDTQYF
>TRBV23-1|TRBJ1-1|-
CASSQSSWETEAFF
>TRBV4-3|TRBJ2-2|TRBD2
CASSQARLAASGELFF
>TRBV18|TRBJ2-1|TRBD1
CASRGQGAGNEQFF
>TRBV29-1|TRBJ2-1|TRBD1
CSARQGMREQFF
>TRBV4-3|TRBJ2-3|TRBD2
CASSQQTSGSISDTQYF
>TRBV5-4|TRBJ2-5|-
CASSLAGEAGTQYF
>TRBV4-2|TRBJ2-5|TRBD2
CASSQGLTSGLGETQYF
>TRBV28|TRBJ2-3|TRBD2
CASSLGTSGRRDTQYF
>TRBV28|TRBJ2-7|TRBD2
CASSFQGGRAYEQYF
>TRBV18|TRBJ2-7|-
CASSPSGIPYEQYF
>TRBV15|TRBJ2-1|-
CATSRDPPSDKSSYNEQFF
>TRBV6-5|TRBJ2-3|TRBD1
CASSYRGQDTDTQYF
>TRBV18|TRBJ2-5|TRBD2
CASSPPQLAGVGSETQYF
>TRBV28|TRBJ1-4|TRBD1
CASSFSGTGGRKLFF
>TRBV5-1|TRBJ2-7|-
CASHTGNYEQYF
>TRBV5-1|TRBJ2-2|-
CASSLAGVNTGELFF
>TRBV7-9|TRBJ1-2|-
CASSLESGRDYGYTF
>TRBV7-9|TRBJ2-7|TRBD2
CASSIRAGGLNEQYF
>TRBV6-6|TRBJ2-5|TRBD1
CASSLGTGQETQYF
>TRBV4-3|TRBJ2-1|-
CASSQDFTPEVVYNEQFF
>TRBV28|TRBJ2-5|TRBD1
CASSARDREETQYF
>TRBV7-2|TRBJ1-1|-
CASSPLRDLNTEAFF
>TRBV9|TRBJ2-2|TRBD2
CASSARGANTGELFF
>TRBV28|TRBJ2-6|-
CASRILQGSGANVLTF
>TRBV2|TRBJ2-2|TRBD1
CASKIQGASTGELFF
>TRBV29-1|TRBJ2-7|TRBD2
CSVLAGKYEQYF
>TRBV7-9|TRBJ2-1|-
CASSLAEGEQFF
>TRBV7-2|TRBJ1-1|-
CASSLVGWGMNTEAFF